Below, one T cell receptor (beta chain) is given with its context. Profiled with immunoSEQ multiplex PCR; TCRdb holds only in-frame clones, not every one. The profile shows fewer than 40,000 clones, less than 90% of them singletons. The entry originates in a study of sequential checkpoint blockade in melanoma. Germline V gene lookup returns CDR1 MGHRA and CDR2 YSYEKL. Unmatched junction bases numbered 5, after V lost 6 bases and J lost 6 bases. The CDR3 is made up of 13 amino acids. Treatment of the sample: randomized to nivolumab then ipilimumab (arm A) or the reverse (arm B). Patients had received no earlier DNA-damaging chemotherapy.

This sequence joins TRBV4-1 and TRBJ2-7; 10 bases align to TRBD1. This sequence originates from a human donor with melanoma. The sample consisted of CD8+ T cells sorted from blood (inferred from file names), taken from a patient given nivolumab and ipilimumab in sequence. CDR3 sequence reads: CASSRGQGSEQYF. The CDR3, as DNA: TGCGCCAGCAGTAGGGGACAGGGGAGCGAGCAGTACTTC.